This paragraph reports one T cell receptor beta chain. The record originates from a study of OX40 agonist ivuxolimab in advanced cancers. Germline V CDR1 and CDR2: LNHDA, SQIVND (reference sequence). The V end lost 3 bases, the J end lost 5 bases, and 11 bases lay between the germline ends. This CDR3 comprises 13 residues. Produced via immunoSEQ multiplex PCR; TCRdb's table is partial and in-frame only. This table holds some 96,000 clones, approximately 91% found once. The V call is TRBV19, the J call TRBJ2-7, with D possibly matching TRBD2 (6 bases). The sequence was collected from an adult with an advanced solid tumor such as melanoma, head and neck, liver or kidney cancer. The starting material was CD4+ or CD8+ T cells sorted from blood, obtained in a trial of the OX40 agonist ivuxolimab. The CDR3 DNA is TGTGCCAGTAGTATTGCGGGACGGGACGAGCAGTACTTC. It translates to CASSIAGRDEQYF.